This T cell receptor beta chain is from a study of cytomegalovirus exposure and HLA in healthy donors. Study-level points and caveats: The study designated 150 or so TCR beta chains cytomegalovirus-associated. A later analysis revealed that TCR association rates differed between HLA loci, peaking at DRB1 and bottoming out at HLA-C. The Asian-associated ancestry cluster reportedly had fewer N-insertions than the 666-donor mean in a later analysis. As was reported, the classifier diagnosed cytomegalovirus status with high specificity and sensitivity.

Remarks on this clone: Its specificity is not known.

The PCR was carried out with 60 Vbeta primers and 13 Jbeta primers. Sequencing used immunoSEQ multiplex PCR; TCRdb keeps in-frame clones, though not all of them. The sample shows 150,000 to 200,000 clones, around 83% of them seen only once. In germline, CDR1 is ENHRY, CDR2 SYGVKD. The CDR3 has 15 residues. Trimming stripped 0 bases from V and 0 bases from J, with 6 bases between. The sample consisted of PBMCs. The receptor was derived from a girl aged 2-10 years in good health and CMV-seropositive. This chain links TRBV10-3 with TRBJ1-5; D unresolved. CDR3 DNA: TGTGCCATCAGTGAGTCAAGAGGTAGCAATCAGCCCCAGCATTTT. Translation: CAISESRGSNQPQHF.